This note documents a single T cell receptor (beta chain) sequence. Its antigen remains unidentified. Within one base of it there is no much larger clone, and no base qualities were kept. The method behind the library was the immunoSEQ multiplex PCR assay. For most patients, genomic DNA was isolated using the Qiagen DNeasy Blood and Tissue Kit and was shipped frozen to Adaptive Biotechnologies for TCR sequencing. For most patients, genomic DNA was subjected to high-throughput TCR-beta CDR3 sequencing by Adaptive Biotechnologies. Processing in the source paper ran as follows. TCR sequencing data for some 19 patients were retrieved from Adaptive's ImmunoSEQ software; a few other patients were processed with MiXCR and VDJtools. To correct CD4 versus CD8 sorting errors, any sequence found in both subsets at a frequency ratio below 5:1 was removed. CDR3 nucleotide sequences shared between donor and recipient were removed because the origin of such sequences could not be assigned. Alloreactive clones required at least 2-fold expansion over unstimulated cells and minimum CFSE-low frequency of 0.002% (template counts) or 0.001% (read counts). Clones detected in sequenced pre-transplant spleen, lymph node, or MLR CFSE-low populations of the donor or recipient were defined as mappable. The cumulative frequency of alloreactive clones was calculated as a percentage of all sequences, weighted by copy number. Sourced from immuneACCESS, this table was stored by TCRdb with only in-frame sequences that have V and J called. A share of the clones is absent; for the studies checked, an unresolved V gene accounts for under half, and the remainder has no known explanation. That table is the source of V, J and clone size, and D and trimming were worked out from the DNA. This sample lists about 85,000 clones; 75% to 95% were detected once. 7.6% of the sample is in the top ten clones.

These data originate in a study of graft-versus-host responses after intestinal transplantation (dated by TCRdb to about 2021). Regarding the complete study: The transplants that recipients received were multivisceral, liver-intestinal, or isolated intestinal. Donor T cell macrochimerism was defined as a peak of at least 4% donor T cells among recipient peripheral blood mononuclear cells. The cohort enrolled 20 to 30 intestinal transplant recipients including one retransplant, and 3 patients lacking pretransplant specimens were excluded. Graft-versus-host and host-versus-graft alloreactive T cell clones were tracked in the graft, circulation and bone marrow after intestinal transplantation using bulk TCR-beta CDR3 sequencing. To identify alloreactive clones, pre-transplant mixed lymphocyte reaction products were sequenced and compared with unstimulated pre-transplant donor and recipient T cells. Rather than being sequenced by the commercial service, samples from a few later patients were sequenced in-house on an Illumina MiSeq and processed with MiXCR. Anti-thymocyte globulin induction was given to all recipients, followed by maintenance tacrolimus and steroids for approximately three years.

What the research found in general, with its limitations: The relatively low number and heterogeneity of intestinal transplant patients limited the conclusions. In the allografts of patients with donor T cell macrochimerism, GvH to HvG T cell clonal ratios were high. GvH clones were detected in recipient bone marrow, and some of these GvH clones were observed earlier in ileal mucosa or blood, consistent with an intestinal mucosal origin. Early after transplant, peak levels of circulating GvH clones were found to be associated with declines in HvG clones.

The junction shows trimming of 5 bases on V and 7 bases on J, and the gene matches do not reach 7 bases of it. CDR1 and CDR2, looked up from the germline V gene, are LGHNT and FRNRAP. Its CDR3 holds 16 amino acids, cysteine through phenylalanine. The kept DNA is CDR3 alone, 48 bases in frame from the first base. The time point tag for this specimen amounts to: cells obtained before transplantation from donor or recipient. CD3+CD4+ and CD3+CD8+ populations were FACS-sorted from unstimulated pre-transplant donor and recipient cells taken from spleen or lymph nodes. The rearranged segments are TRBV12-5 and TRBJ2-1; TRBD2 lines up with 14 middle nucleotides. Source: unstimulated CD8+ T cells sorted from spleen or lymph node cells, taken before transplant. This sequence was found in a human donor who was the organ donor for an intestinal transplant. The nucleotides are TGTGCTAGTGGTCCCGGGACTAGCGGGAGTAAAAATGAGCAGTTCTTC. This is translated as CASGPGTSGSKNEQFF. Full variable domain (CDR3 extended with the reference TRBV12-5 and TRBJ2-1 proteins): DARVTQTPRHKVTEMGQEVTMRCQPILGHNTVFWYRQTMMQGLELLAYFRNRAPLDDSGMPKDRFSAEMPDATLATLKIQPSEPRDSAVYFCASGPGTSGSKNEQFFGPGTRLTVL.